What follows are 10 T cell receptor beta chains derived from one specimen sequenced in a study of cytomegalovirus exposure and HLA in healthy donors. Use of 60 Vbeta and 13 Jbeta primers characterized the PCR. Generated by immunoSEQ multiplex PCR, the TCRdb table keeps only in-frame clones and is missing some. The top ten clones hold 13% of a sample with about 130,000 clones, over 60% of them seen once. Sample: PBMCs. The receptors originated from a woman aged 55-70 years in good health and CMV-seropositive.

The gene calls are TRBV7-8 and TRBJ1-1; 9 bases are a match to TRBD1. Germline loops: CDR1 SGHVS, CDR2 FQNEAQ. J gave up 4 bases and V 1 base, and 10 bases lay outside the gene matches. This CDR3 has 17 amino acids. CDR3 sequence reads: CASSLGITGGAGTEAFF. In nucleotides, the CDR3 is TGTGCCAGCAGCTTAGGGATTACAGGGGGCGCGGGCACTGAAGCTTTCTTT. Full variable domain (rest looked up from reference TRBV7-8 and TRBJ1-1): GAGVSQSPRYKVAKRGQDVALRCDPISGHVSLFWYQQALGQGPEFLTYFQNEAQLDKSGLPSDRFFAERPEGSVSTLKIQRTQQEDSAVYLCASSLGITGGAGTEAFFGQGTRLTVV.

The CDR3 coding sequence is TGTGCCAGCAGCCAAGGGTACACCACGACCTACGAGCAGTACTTC. This sequence encodes CASSQGYTTTYEQYF. The chain recombines TRBV14 with TRBJ2-7, with D uncertain. CDR1 and CDR2 (germline): SGHDN, FVKESK. CDR3 length: 15 residues. V dropped 1 base and J dropped 2 bases, with 12 bases sitting between them. Drawing the rest from reference TRBV14 and TRBJ2-7, the complete variable domain is EAGVTQFPSHSVIEKGQTVTLRCDPISGHDNLYWYRRVMGKEIKFLLHFVKESKQDESGMPNNRFLAERTGGTYSTLKVQPAELEDSGVYFCASSQGYTTTYEQYFGPGTRLTVT.

The chain recombines TRBV5-1 with TRBJ1-5; TRBD1 is a possible D gene (5 bases). CDR1 and CDR2 from the germline V gene are SGHRS and YFSETQ. This CDR3 has 13 residues. V lost 2 bases and J lost 7, with 10 bases in between. The CDR3 spells CASSLGGEQPQHF. The CDR3 DNA reads TGCGCCAGCAGCTTAGGAGGGGAGCAGCCCCAGCATTTT.

The chain carries TRBV30 and TRBJ2-5; possible D gene TRBD1, 5 bases. In germline, CDR1 is GTSNPN, CDR2 SVGIG (reference sequence). V was pared by 0 bases and J by 5 bases, with 10 bases between. The length of the CDR3 is 13 residues. Here the CDR3 reads CAWSVRRVETQYF. Written as DNA, the CDR3 is TGTGCCTGGAGTGTACGCAGGGTCGAGACCCAGTACTTC. Full variable domain (rest looked up from reference TRBV30 and TRBJ2-5): SQTIHQWPATLVQPVGSPLSLECTVEGTSNPNLYWYRQAAGRGLQLLFYSVGIGQISSEVPQNLSASRPQDRQFILSSKKLLLSDSGFYLCAWSVRRVETQYFGPGTRLLVL.

The chain links TRBV15 to TRBJ2-6, with D possibly matching TRBD2 (5 bases). This CDR3 is built from 16 residues. Germline V gene lookup returns CDR1 LNHNV and CDR2 YYDKDF (reference sequence). Trimming left V 5 bases short and J 0 bases short, with 11 bases between. The CDR3: CATSRYEGSGANVLTF. CDR3 bases: TGTGCCACCAGCCGTTATGAGGGCTCTGGGGCCAACGTCCTGACTTTC.

This chain connects TRBV15 to TRBJ1-5; the D is unclear. CDR1 is LNHNV and CDR2 is YYDKDF in the germline V gene (reference sequence). The CDR3 extends over 14 amino acids. The V gene lost 1 base and the J gene lost 4 bases, with 8 bases spanning the gap. CDR3 nucleotides: TGTGCCACCAGCAGAGGACGGGGTAATCAGCCCCAGCATTTT. Protein: CATSRGRGNQPQHF.

This clone has only a few counts. The J gene is TRBJ2-3, the V gene TRBV7-3, with 9 bases that match TRBD2. The CDR3 has 15 amino acids. Germline V gene sequence: CDR1 SGHTA, CDR2 FQGTGA. V shed 1 base and J 4 bases; nucleotides not matched to a gene: 3. CDR3 nucleotides: TGTGCCAGCAGCTTAATTCGCGGGGGGGCAGATACGCAGTATTTT. Translated: CASSLIRGGADTQYF. Full variable domain (remainder filled in from reference TRBV7-3 and TRBJ2-3): GAGVSQTPSNKVTEKGKYVELRCDPISGHTALYWYRQSLGQGPEFLIYFQGTGAADDSGLPNDRFFAVRPEGSVSTLKIQRTERGDSAVYLCASSLIRGGADTQYFGPGTRLTVL.

This clone appeared once. V and J are TRBV11-2 and TRBJ1-1, with TRBD1 identical over 8 bases. CDR1 is SGHAT, CDR2 FQNNGV, per germline. The CDR3 length is 16 residues. The V segment lost 4 bases and the J segment 5 bases; nucleotides outside the gene matches: 12. CDR3: CASSSGLGRGRTEAFF. CDR3 bases: TGTGCCAGCAGCTCGGGGTTGGGCAGGGGGCGAACTGAAGCTTTCTTT.

This chain links TRBV28 with TRBJ1-5; unclear D gene. The V end was cut by 5 bases, the J end by 5 bases, with 4 bases between. This CDR3 comprises 11 residues. The germline V gene has CDR1 MDHEN and CDR2 SYDVKM. The CDR3 region is CASSHYQPQHF. The CDR3, as DNA: TGTGCCAGCAGTCATTATCAGCCCCAGCATTTT.

This chain links TRBV7-2 with TRBJ2-7, with 8 bases identical to TRBD2. After removal of 3 bases from V and 6 bases from J, the junction contained 4 bases not matched to a gene. This CDR3 region has 13 residues. Per the germline V gene, CDR1 is SGHTA and CDR2 is FQGNSA. The CDR3 nucleotides are TGTGCCAGCAGCTTGGCGGGGGGCGCCGAGCAGTACTTC. Its protein product is CASSLAGGAEQYF.